One T cell receptor (beta chain) is described in this entry. The data originate from a study of T-cell reconstitution after alpha-beta-depleted transplantation in children. Library preparation (for TCRbeta) was performed with unique molecular identifiers. Via MiXCR, TCRdb re-called the PCR reads, giving one row per CDR3 protein. The data show around 600,000 distinct CDR3 sequences, roughly a tenth seen once. The sequence was collected from a human donor who donated a stem cell graft to a child with acute myeloid leukemia. Sequencing used PBMCs from the stem cell graft donor, obtained from the stem cell graft.

The chain's CDR3 is CASTPGAGGSSSYNEQFF. The CDR3 region has the DNA TGTGCCAGCACCCCGGGGGCGGGAGGATCGAGCTCCTACAATGAGCAGTTCTTC. The J gene is TRBJ2-1, the V gene TRBV12-3 or TRBV12-4; 8 bases map to TRBD2. The ends lost 7 bases at V and 0 bases at J; junction bases unmatched: 14. This CDR3 has 18 amino acids.